These T cell receptor beta chains were read from a single sample in a study of cytomegalovirus exposure and HLA in healthy donors. Profiling relied on immunoSEQ multiplex PCR, and the TCRdb table lists in-frame clones only, not all of them. The sample consists of about 82,000 clones, around four fifths of them appearing once. Material: PBMCs. The receptors shown here come from a woman in her forties or fifties in good health and CMV-seropositive. The CDR3 runs from the conserved cysteine through the conserved F or W. The order of the fields is J gene, D gene, V gene, clone size, CDR3 DNA, CDR3 protein. The D gene is left open where the match is weak. Rows may omit the clone size; those that give it use once, few, many or a size class.

J: TRBJ2-5
D: TRBD1
V: TRBV2
size: once
DNA: TGTGCCAGCAGTGAAGGTCACAGGGGGCAAGAGACCCAGTACTTC
CDR3: CASSEGHRGQETQYF

J: TRBJ1-2
D: -
V: TRBV10-3
size: few
DNA: TGTGCCATCAACCGCGAGGTCGGCATCCGGAATGGCTACACCTTC
CDR3: CAINREVGIRNGYTF

J: TRBJ2-7
D: TRBD2
V: TRBV5-1
size: -
DNA: TGCGCCAGCAGCTTGGCCGGGACTAGCGGGGGCTACGAGCAGTACTTC
CDR3: CASSLAGTSGGYEQYF

J: TRBJ2-7
D: -
V: TRBV10-2
size: -
DNA: TGCGCCAGCATTGTGGAATCAATGGCGGGCGAGCAGTACTTC
CDR3: CASIVESMAGEQYF

J: TRBJ2-1
D: -
V: TRBV5-5
size: -
DNA: TGTGCCAGCAGCCTTCAAGCGGGCTCCTACAATGAGCAGTTCTTC
CDR3: CASSLQAGSYNEQFF

J: TRBJ2-1
D: TRBD2
V: TRBV6-5
size: -
DNA: TGTGCCAGCAGGCCGGGACTAGCGGACAATGAGCAGTTCTTC
CDR3: CASRPGLADNEQFF

J: TRBJ2-3
D: TRBD2
V: TRBV5-6
size: -
DNA: TGTGCCAGCAGCACCGGGACTAGCGGGACCTTAGATACGCAGTATTTT
CDR3: CASSTGTSGTLDTQYF

J: TRBJ2-1
D: TRBD2
V: TRBV19
size: -
DNA: TGTGCCAGTATCTCGACTAGCGGGAGTAATGAGCAGTTCTTC
CDR3: CASISTSGSNEQFF

J: TRBJ2-7
D: -
V: TRBV30
size: few
DNA: TGTGCCTGGAGTAAGGCAGGGTTAGGATACGAGCAGTACTTC
CDR3: CAWSKAGLGYEQYF

J: TRBJ1-2
D: -
V: TRBV4-2
size: -
DNA: TGTGCCAGCAGCCCAACAGGGTATGGCTACACCTTC
CDR3: CASSPTGYGYTF

J: TRBJ2-1
D: -
V: TRBV5-1
size: -
DNA: TGCGCCAGCAGCTTTCGTCCACACAACTACAATGAGCAGTTCTTC
CDR3: CASSFRPHNYNEQFF

J: TRBJ1-5
D: -
V: TRBV7-8
size: -
DNA: TGTGCCAGCAGCTCAGGTCCAAGCAATCAGCCCCAGCATTTT
CDR3: CASSSGPSNQPQHF

J: TRBJ2-7
D: TRBD1
V: TRBV6-5
size: -
DNA: TGTGCCAGCAGTTGGACAGGGCGGGCCGAGCAGTACTTC
CDR3: CASSWTGRAEQYF

J: TRBJ2-6
D: TRBD1
V: TRBV19
size: few
DNA: TGTGCCAGTAGTATGGTGTCAGGGGGCACTGGGGCCAACGTCCTGACTTTC
CDR3: CASSMVSGGTGANVLTF

J: TRBJ1-2
D: -
V: TRBV5-5
size: -
DNA: TGTGCCAGCAGCTTGTTAGGGGTGTCTTCCTATGGCTACACCTTC
CDR3: CASSLLGVSSYGYTF

J: TRBJ1-1
D: TRBD1
V: TRBV5-4
size: -
DNA: TGTGCCAGCAGCTCGAGACAGGGGGAGAACACTGAAGCTTTCTTT
CDR3: CASSSRQGENTEAFF

J: TRBJ1-1
D: TRBD1
V: TRBV25-1
size: -
DNA: TGTGCCAGCAGTGCGGGGACAGGGAGGGGCACTGAAGCTTTCTTT
CDR3: CASSAGTGRGTEAFF

J: TRBJ2-2
D: TRBD1
V: TRBV27
size: -
DNA: TGTGCCAGCAGTATCACAGGGGCCGGGGAGCTGTTTTTT
CDR3: CASSITGAGELFF

J: TRBJ1-1
D: -
V: TRBV18
size: -
DNA: TGTGCCAGCTCACCACCGCGGGGAACTGAAGCTTTCTTT
CDR3: CASSPPRGTEAFF

J: TRBJ1-1
D: -
V: TRBV29-1
size: -
DNA: TGCAGCGTTGTCCCCGGTTTCCTGAACACTGAAGCTTTCTTT
CDR3: CSVVPGFLNTEAFF

J: TRBJ1-1
D: -
V: TRBV5-6
size: -
DNA: TGTGCCAGCAGCGATACAGGAAGTGAAGAGCTTGGAGCTTTCTTT
CDR3: CASSDTGSEELGAFF

J: TRBJ2-1
D: -
V: TRBV15
size: -
DNA: TGTGCCACCAGCAGAGGGGTGGGCTCATCCTACAATGAGCAGTTCTTC
CDR3: CATSRGVGSSYNEQFF

J: TRBJ2-7
D: -
V: TRBV19
size: -
DNA: TGTGCCAGTAGTAGGACTGGTTTCTACGAGCAGTACTTC
CDR3: CASSRTGFYEQYF

J: TRBJ1-5
D: TRBD1
V: TRBV28
size: once
DNA: TGTGCCAGCAGTTCACCGGGACAGCTCAATCAGCCCCAGCATTTT
CDR3: CASSSPGQLNQPQHF

J: TRBJ1-5
D: -
V: TRBV2
size: -
DNA: TGTGCCAGCAAAGACAACAATCAGCCCCAGCATTTT
CDR3: CASKDNNQPQHF

J: TRBJ2-3
D: -
V: TRBV19
size: -
DNA: TGTGCCAGTAGTATCACCGGGGATACGCAGTATTTT
CDR3: CASSITGDTQYF

J: TRBJ1-5
D: TRBD1
V: TRBV7-9
size: -
DNA: TGTGCCAGCAGCTTCTCTACAGGGGTCAGGAATCAGCCCCAGAATTTT
CDR3: CASSFSTGVRNQPQNF

J: TRBJ2-5
D: -
V: TRBV5-6
size: few
DNA: TGTGCCAGCAGCTTAATCCGGGGGGCAGGGCGAGAGACCCAGTACTTC
CDR3: CASSLIRGAGRETQYF

J: TRBJ2-1
D: TRBD2
V: TRBV29-1
size: few
DNA: TGCAGCGTTGATGTTGGGGGGGATTACAATGAGCAGTTCTTC
CDR3: CSVDVGGDYNEQFF

J: TRBJ2-7
D: TRBD2
V: TRBV7-2
size: -
DNA: TGTGCCAGCAGCTTAGAAGTAGCGGGAGGTGTCGAGCAGTACTTC
CDR3: CASSLEVAGGVEQYF

J: TRBJ1-2
D: -
V: TRBV5-4
size: -
DNA: TGTGCCAGCAGCTATTTACCCGGTCTGTCTTCAACGGAGAACTTC
CDR3: CASSYLPGLSSTENF

J: TRBJ2-7
D: TRBD2
V: TRBV5-6
size: -
DNA: TGTGCCAGCAGCCCGCAGGGACTAGGGGTCGGCGAGCAGTACTTC
CDR3: CASSPQGLGVGEQYF

J: TRBJ1-2
D: TRBD1
V: TRBV30
size: -
DNA: TGTGCCTGGAGCACAGGGGTGGGTGGGGGCTACACCTTC
CDR3: CAWSTGVGGGYTF

J: TRBJ2-3
D: TRBD2
V: TRBV10-3
size: few
DNA: TGTGCCGTGGGACTAGCGGGGGGCACAGATACGCAGTATTTT
CDR3: CAVGLAGGTDTQYF

J: TRBJ2-5
D: TRBD1
V: TRBV7-3
size: -
DNA: TGTGCCAGCAGCTTAGACAGGGGAAAGCAAGAGACCCAGTACTTC
CDR3: CASSLDRGKQETQYF

J: TRBJ1-4
D: TRBD1
V: TRBV29-1
size: -
DNA: TGCAGCGTTGTGGGGCAGGGGGACACTAATGAAAAACTGTTTTTT
CDR3: CSVVGQGDTNEKLFF

J: TRBJ2-2
D: -
V: TRBV5-6
size: few
DNA: TGTGCCAGCAGCCCAGAATCGACTAGGACCGGGGAGCTGTTTTTT
CDR3: CASSPESTRTGELFF

J: TRBJ2-1
D: TRBD2
V: TRBV5-4
size: -
DNA: TGTGCCAGCAGCTCATCAGGGCTAGCGGAGTACAATGAGCAGTTCTTC
CDR3: CASSSSGLAEYNEQFF

J: TRBJ1-5
D: -
V: TRBV2
size: -
DNA: TGTGCCAGCAGCGAAACAGGCTTAGATCAGCCCCAGCATTTT
CDR3: CASSETGLDQPQHF

J: TRBJ1-5
D: TRBD1
V: TRBV5-4
size: -
DNA: TGTGCCAGCAGGTCGAGGGGGCGAAATCAGCCCCAGCATTTT
CDR3: CASRSRGRNQPQHF

J: TRBJ2-1
D: -
V: TRBV6-1
size: -
DNA: TGTGCCAGCAGTGAAGTTTTGGGGGACTTCAACAATGAGCAGTTCTTC
CDR3: CASSEVLGDFNNEQFF

J: TRBJ2-1
D: TRBD2
V: TRBV18
size: -
DNA: TGTGCCAGCTCACCCGGGACTAGCGGGAGTTCCTACAATGAGCAGTTCTTC
CDR3: CASSPGTSGSSYNEQFF

J: TRBJ2-1
D: TRBD2
V: TRBV9
size: -
DNA: TGTGCCAGCAGCGCCCCCGGGGGGGTTGATGAGCAGTTCTTC
CDR3: CASSAPGGVDEQFF

J: TRBJ2-5
D: -
V: TRBV7-8
size: few
DNA: TGTGCCAGCGCTCTAACCTGGGGCGAGGAGGGCCAAGAGACCCAGTACTTC
CDR3: CASALTWGEEGQETQYF

J: TRBJ2-7
D: TRBD1
V: TRBV7-9
size: -
DNA: TGTGCCAGCAGCCCGGGACAGGGGGCCTACGAGCAGTACTTC
CDR3: CASSPGQGAYEQYF

J: TRBJ2-1
D: -
V: TRBV9
size: -
DNA: TGTGCCAGCAGCGCCACCGGGGGCAATGAGCAGTTCTTC
CDR3: CASSATGGNEQFF

J: TRBJ2-3
D: -
V: TRBV21-1
size: -
DNA: TGTGCCAGCAGCAAACCCTGGACAGGGGGTAGATGCGGCACAGATACGCAGTATTTT
CDR3: CASSKPWTGGRCGTDTQYF

J: TRBJ1-2
D: -
V: TRBV6-5
size: -
DNA: TGTGCCAGCAGTCTCCAGGGTACCGATGGCTACACCTTC
CDR3: CASSLQGTDGYTF

J: TRBJ2-1
D: -
V: TRBV7-9
size: -
DNA: TGTGCCAGCAGCCTGGGACTTCACTACAATGAGCAGTTCTTC
CDR3: CASSLGLHYNEQFF

J: TRBJ1-1
D: -
V: TRBV5-6
size: -
DNA: TGTGCCAGCAGCTCGGACAGTGAAGCTTTCTTT
CDR3: CASSSDSEAFF

J: TRBJ2-7
D: -
V: TRBV19
size: -
DNA: TGTGCCAGTAGTTCCGGGAGTACCTACGAGCAGTACTTC
CDR3: CASSSGSTYEQYF

J: TRBJ2-4
D: TRBD1
V: TRBV29-1
size: -
DNA: TGCAGCGTTGAAGATCCCGCCGGGACAGGGGGCTTTTCGTCCCTTTGGGGCACCAAAAACATTCAGTACTTC
CDR3: CSVEDPAGTGGFSSLWGTKNIQYF

J: TRBJ1-5
D: TRBD1
V: TRBV18
size: -
DNA: TGTGCCAGCTCGGGACAGGGCAGCAATCAGCCCCAGCATTTT
CDR3: CASSGQGSNQPQHF

J: TRBJ2-7
D: -
V: TRBV6-6
size: -
DNA: TGTGCCAGCAGTTCCCCGGCAGGAAGGTCCTACGAGCAGTACTTC
CDR3: CASSSPAGRSYEQYF

J: TRBJ1-5
D: -
V: TRBV6-1
size: -
DNA: TGTGCCAGCAGTTCACAGGAGAATCAGCCCCAGCATTTT
CDR3: CASSSQENQPQHF

J: TRBJ2-3
D: -
V: TRBV10-3
size: -
DNA: TGTGCCATCATGGCGGGGAACACAGATACGCAGTATTTT
CDR3: CAIMAGNTDTQYF

J: TRBJ1-1
D: -
V: TRBV10-3
size: -
DNA: TGTGCCATCAGTGATGTTGGTGTCAGGGTAGGCACTGAAGCTTTCTTT
CDR3: CAISDVGVRVGTEAFF